The clone carrying this T cell receptor (beta chain) appeared a single time. What it recognizes is unknown. One end of the junction fails to match germline, which may point to a read error. The sample originates from a study of long-term antiretroviral therapy in people with HIV. This CDR3 spans 8 amino acids. CDR1 MNHGY and CDR2 SVAAGI come from the germline V gene. The assay used was immunoSEQ (version v3.0), run at survey level. Sequencing aimed at roughly 35,000-55,000 T-cell genomes per sample. Profiling relied on immunoSEQ multiplex PCR, and the TCRdb table lists in-frame clones only, not all of them. The data show 23,000 or so clones, roughly three quarters seen once. Findings and caveats of the study: HIV repertoires showed narrower CDR3 length ranges than controls.

Held in samples before DNA extraction were about 0.85-10 million cryopreserved PBMC. This receptor was identified in a middle-aged woman with HIV. The chain carries TRBV6-9 and TRBJ2-1; D is uncertain. The sequencing used unsorted PBMCs, collected 0.5 years after starting antiretroviral therapy. CDR3: CASSSTLF. CDR3 bases: TGTGCCAGCAGTTCTACGCTCTTC.